The 26 T cell receptor beta chains listed next were all sequenced from one sample in a study of CD8 T cells in Susac syndrome. The RNA input was about 0.5 to 1 ug, and it was reverse transcribed with random hexamers. From the immunoSEQ multiplex PCR reads, TCRdb called clonotypes with MiXCR, one entry per CDR3 protein. The repertoire holds some 120,000 distinct CDR3 sequences, with about 90% as singletons. The specimen sequenced was CD8+ T cells from PBMCs. The receptor set was obtained from a human donor in good health.

The chain employs TRBV6-1 and TRBJ1-1; TRBD1 matches at 7 bases. This CDR3 has 13 amino acids. The ends lost 6 bases at V and 1 base at J; junction bases unmatched: 2. Germline CDR1 reads MNHNS; CDR2 reads SASEGT. CDR3 in amino acids: CASRGQENTEAFF. DNA of the CDR3: TGTGCCAGCAGAGGACAGGAGAACACTGAAGCTTTCTTT.

The V and J genes are TRBV4-3 and TRBJ1-6; tentative D call: TRBD1 (6 bases). CDR1 and CDR2 (germline): LGHNA, YSLEER. This CDR3 is built from 15 residues. The germline V and J ends were trimmed by 0 bases and 10 bases, with 13 bases remaining between them. CDR3 nucleotide sequence: TGCGCCAGCAGCCAAGATCCAGGGGAGGTATCACCCCTCCACTTT. It yields the protein CASSQDPGEVSPLHF.

This chain uses TRBV19 with TRBJ1-5; D is unresolved. The V and J ends lost 5 bases and 5 bases respectively, with 13 bases between them. This CDR3 contains 14 residues. CDR1 and CDR2 from the germline V gene are LNHDA and SQIVND (reference sequence). Written as DNA, the CDR3 is TGTGCCAGTAGTGGGGAAGCGAAACATCAGCCCCAGCATTTT. Translated: CASSGEAKHQPQHF.

V and J are TRBV6-2 or TRBV6-3 and TRBJ2-1; the match to TRBD2 covers 9 bases. CDR3 length equals 14 residues. The germline CDR1 and CDR2 sequences are MNHEY and SVGEGT. J was trimmed by 8 bases and V by 4 bases; bases with no gene match: 6. In DNA form, the CDR3 reads TGTGCCAGCAGTTGGTATAGCGGGAGTGATGAGCAGTTCTTC. Translated: CASSWYSGSDEQFF.

This chain links TRBV4-3 with TRBJ1-6; tentatively, D is TRBD1 (5 bases). The CDR3 extends over 14 amino acids. V lost 0 bases, J lost 10 bases, and 10 bases lay in between. Germline V gene sequence: CDR1 LGHNA, CDR2 YSLEER. The CDR3 loop is CASSQDRVWSPLHF. DNA for the CDR3: TGCGCCAGCAGCCAAGACAGGGTTTGGTCACCCCTCCACTTT.

This rearrangement joins TRBV7-9 to TRBJ2-2, with D unclear. Germline V lookup: CDR1 SEHNR, CDR2 FQNEAQ (reference sequence). V lost 8 bases to trimming and J lost 6 bases, with 1 base between them. This CDR3 spans 9 amino acids. Here the CDR3 reads CASPGELFF. For the CDR3, the DNA is TGTGCCAGCCCCGGGGAGCTGTTTTTT.

The chain is built from TRBV4-3 and TRBJ1-3; D is undetermined. V dropped 0 bases and J dropped 2 bases, with 8 bases sitting between them. Per germline, CDR1 LGHNA and CDR2 YSLEER. There are 15 residues in the CDR3. The CDR3 is CASSQDPGAGNTIYF. CDR3 DNA: TGCGCCAGCAGCCAAGACCCGGGCGCTGGAAACACCATATATTTT.

The genes are TRBV19 and TRBJ2-5; 10 bases align to TRBD1. The CDR3 length is 15 residues. V gave up 5 bases and J gave up 2 bases; unmatched junction bases: 5. In germline, CDR1 is LNHDA, CDR2 SQIVND (reference sequence). CDR3 sequence: CASSPGQGRQETQYF. The CDR3, as DNA: TGTGCCAGTAGTCCGGGACAGGGGCGGCAAGAGACCCAGTACTTC.

The genes are TRBV20-1 and TRBJ1-5; tentatively, D is TRBD1 (5 bases). Trimming left V 1 base short and J 5 bases short, with 12 bases between. Germline V gene data show CDR1 as DFQATT and CDR2 as SNEGSKA (reference sequence). This CDR3 is 14 amino acids long. This CDR3 reads CSARGGQPHQPQHF. CDR3 DNA sequence: TGCAGTGCTAGAGGTGGACAACCACATCAGCCCCAGCATTTT.

The CDR3 sequence: CATSARGAGEQYF. CDR3 nucleotides: TGTGCCACCAGCGCCAGGGGTGCGGGCGAGCAGTACTTC. V usage is TRBV15 and J usage is TRBJ2-7; TRBD1 might be the D (6 bases). The V gene lost 5 bases and the J gene lost 6 bases, with 14 bases spanning the gap. Germline CDR1 and CDR2: LNHNV and YYDKDF (reference sequence). This CDR3 spans 13 amino acids.

V is TRBV10-3 and J is TRBJ2-1, with D perhaps matching TRBD1 (6 bases). The CDR3 consists of 14 residues. Between the trimmed V and J ends, which lost 7 bases and 7 bases, there was a span of 17 bases. The germline V gene has CDR1 ENHRY and CDR2 SYGVKD. The CDR3 spells CAIKVVSTGNEQFF. The DNA of the CDR3 is TGTGCCATCAAAGTCGTCAGTACAGGGAATGAGCAGTTCTTC.

The rearrangement links TRBV5-4 to TRBJ2-7; 9 nucleotides agree with TRBD1. Germline assignment: CDR1 SGHNT and CDR2 YYREEE (reference sequence). This CDR3 has 12 amino acids. Trimming removed 4 bases from V and 5 bases from J; junction bases left unmatched: 1. The CDR3 here is CASSRTGDEQYF. CDR3 sequence (DNA): TGTGCCAGCAGCCGGACAGGGGACGAGCAGTACTTC.

The chain links TRBV7-9 to TRBJ2-5; possibly TRBD1 or TRBD2 for D (5 bases each). Germline V lookup: CDR1 SEHNR, CDR2 FQNEAQ (reference sequence). The CDR3 sequence is 14 residues long. The ends were cut back, 6 bases at V and 5 bases at J, with 16 bases in the middle. As DNA, the CDR3 is TGTGCCAGCAGAACAACAGGCGGGCCGGAGACCCAGTACTTC. Translated, it gives CASRTTGGPETQYF.

The chain uses TRBV20-1 and TRBJ1-6, with no clear D. The CDR3 totals 15 residues. Germline V gives CDR1 DFQATT, CDR2 SNEGSKA (reference sequence). The V end lost 0 bases, the J end lost 8 bases, and 14 bases lay between the germline ends. CDR3 protein: CSAREEAGWDSPLHF. CDR3 DNA sequence: TGCAGTGCTAGAGAGGAGGCCGGATGGGATTCACCCCTCCACTTT.

V usage is TRBV29-1 and J usage is TRBJ2-2; 8 bases are a match to TRBD1. The trim removed 6 bases at V and 6 bases at J, leaving 3 bases unmatched. CDR3 length: 12 amino acids. The germline gives CDR1 SQVTM, CDR2 ANQGSEA. CDR3 nucleotides: TGCAGCGTGAGGACAGGGCCCGGGGAGCTGTTTTTT. This codes for CSVRTGPGELFF.

This clonotype was counted only a few times. The genes are TRBV6-2 or TRBV6-3 and TRBJ2-7; D might be TRBD1 or TRBD2, each matching 5 bases. Germline CDR1 and CDR2: MNHEY and SVGEGT. The germline V and J ends were trimmed by 8 bases and 0 bases, with 14 bases remaining between them. There are 14 residues in the CDR3. CDR3 residues: CASGRDGGSYEQYF. DNA for the CDR3: TGTGCCAGCGGCCGGGACGGAGGCTCCTACGAGCAGTACTTC.

V usage is TRBV11-1 and J usage is TRBJ2-1; 8 bases are a match to TRBD2. Per the germline V gene, CDR1 is SGHAT and CDR2 is FQDESV (reference sequence). The CDR3 runs 16 residues. J gave up 6 bases and V 1 base, and 8 bases lay outside the gene matches. CDR3 sequence reads: CASSLGLAGVFNEQFF. The DNA of the CDR3 is TGTGCCAGCAGCTTAGGCCTAGCGGGCGTCTTCAATGAGCAGTTCTTC.

This chain connects TRBV29-1 to TRBJ2-7; perhaps TRBD2 as D (6 bases). V lost 4 bases and J lost 0, with 13 bases in between. This CDR3 has 14 amino acids. The germline V gene has CDR1 SQVTM and CDR2 ANQGSEA. The CDR3 loop is CSVVGGTSSYEQYF. The CDR3 coding sequence is TGCAGCGTTGTGGGCGGGACGAGCTCCTACGAGCAGTACTTC.

The rearrangement joins TRBV5-5 to TRBJ2-6; D is perhaps TRBD1 (5 bases). V lost 0 bases to trimming and J lost 3 bases, with 7 bases between them. CDR1 and CDR2 (germline): SGHKS, YYEKEE (reference sequence). This CDR3 has 15 residues. The CDR3 DNA reads as TGTGCCAGCAGCTTGGAGGGGCTTGGGGCCAACGTCCTGACTTTC. Translated: CASSLEGLGANVLTF.

V and J are TRBV7-2 and TRBJ1-1; D gene unclear. The germline CDR1 and CDR2 sequences are SGHTA and FQGNSA. V gave up 2 bases and J gave up 10 bases, with 17 bases separating them. The CDR3 covers 14 residues. The CDR3 DNA sequence: TGTGCCAGCAGCTTACCTCCGGGAAGAACTATAGCTTTCTTT. It yields the protein CASSLPPGRTIAFF.

About this clonotype: Compared with germline, one end of the junction differs, possibly owing to a read error. This chain joins TRBV7-9 and TRBJ2-7; weak D call: TRBD1 (7 bases). This CDR3 spans 11 amino acids. CDR1 SEHNR and CDR2 FQNEAQ come from the germline V gene (reference sequence). The CDR3 region is CASSLAAGGSF. The CDR3 coding sequence is TGTGCCAGCAGCTTAGCGGCAGGGGGGAGCTTC.

This chain joins TRBV6-2 or TRBV6-3 and TRBJ2-3, with D perhaps TRBD1 or TRBD2 (5 bases each). Germline V gene data show CDR1 as MNHEY and CDR2 as SVGEGT. CDR3 length: 18 amino acids. Trimming stripped 0 bases from V and 0 bases from J, with 16 bases between. The CDR3 region has the DNA TGTGCCAGCAGTTACTCGATTGGGGACGCCACTAGCACAGATACGCAGTATTTT. Amino acid sequence: CASSYSIGDATSTDTQYF.

This clonotype was detected a few times. V gene TRBV6-2 or TRBV6-3 combines with J gene TRBJ2-1, with a possible D match to TRBD2 (5 bases). Germline assignment: CDR1 MNHEY and CDR2 SVGEGT. V was clipped by 8 bases and J by 4 bases, with 9 bases between them. The CDR3 contains 12 residues. Here the CDR3 reads CASRGGYNEQFF. The CDR3 DNA reads TGTGCCAGCCGTGGCGGGTACAATGAGCAGTTCTTC.

J is TRBJ2-3 and V is TRBV3-1; 9 bases line up with TRBD2. The CDR3 covers 16 residues. The V gene's germline CDR1 is LGHDT and CDR2 YNNKEL (reference sequence). V dropped 0 bases and J dropped 7; count of bases not matched to a gene: 8. CDR3 in DNA: TGTGCCAGCAGCCAAGAGGGGCTAGCGGGGACACATACGCAGTATTTT. Protein sequence: CASSQEGLAGTHTQYF.

The chain uses TRBV11-2 and TRBJ2-2, with D possibly matching TRBD2 (5 bases). The length of the CDR3 is 16 residues. Germline values: CDR1 SGHAT, CDR2 FQNNGV. Trimming removed 0 bases from V and 7 bases from J, with 15 bases in between. CDR3 DNA sequence: TGTGCCAGCAGCTTAGAGGCCCCGGGGATCGTCGGGGAGCTGTTTTTT. Protein: CASSLEAPGIVGELFF.

The CDR3 sequence: CASSPPPGRREQYF. For the CDR3, the DNA is TGTGCCAGCAGTCCCCCCCCGGGACGTCGAGAGCAGTACTTC. The V and J genes are TRBV27 and TRBJ2-7; perhaps D is TRBD1 or TRBD2 (5 bases each). CDR1 and CDR2 (germline): MNHEY, SMNVEV (reference sequence). V was shortened by 5 bases and J by 7 bases, with 18 bases between the two germline ends. This CDR3 is 14 amino acids long.